This TCR beta chain originates from a study of cytomegalovirus exposure and HLA in healthy donors. Amplification used 60 Vbeta primers and 13 Jbeta primers. Produced via immunoSEQ multiplex PCR; TCRdb's table is partial and in-frame only. This sample yields under 150,000 clones, of which 60% to 80% are seen a single time; 1.5% to 2% belongs to the top ten. In germline, CDR1 is MGHDK, CDR2 SYGVNS. Losses at the gene ends were 7 bases for V and 1 base for J; bases not matched to a gene: 9. CDR3 length: 15 amino acids. Material for sequencing was PBMCs. V usage is TRBV25-1 and J usage is TRBJ2-5, with TRBD1 matching over 7 bases. This TCR was sampled from a woman aged 25 to 39 in good health and CMV-seronegative. The CDR3 loop reads CASTPRGTLQETQYF. CDR3 nucleotides: TGTGCCAGCACCCCCAGGGGGACCCTCCAAGAGACCCAGTACTTC.